The 4 T cell receptor beta chains below all came from one sample that was sequenced in a study of cytomegalovirus exposure and HLA in healthy donors. Vbeta (60) and Jbeta (13) primers were used in the PCR. Data came from immunoSEQ multiplex PCR; TCRdb stores just in-frame clones and leaves some out. The data hold about 200,000 clones, with less than 85% observed a single time. The sample consisted of PBMCs. These receptors were collected from a girl under 18 in good health and CMV-seropositive.

This clone occurred a few times. The chain joins TRBV29-1 to TRBJ2-3, with 9 bases aligning to TRBD2. The CDR3 length is 14 residues. In germline, CDR1 is SQVTM, CDR2 ANQGSEA. J was trimmed by 3 bases and V by 7 bases; bases with no gene match: 8. CDR3 in DNA: TGCAGCGCCGGGCGGGGGGGAGGGACAGATACGCAGTATTTT. Its translation: CSAGRGGGTDTQYF.

The chain uses TRBV5-1 and TRBJ2-5; D ambiguous. CDR3 length: 13 residues. The germline V gene has CDR1 SGHRS and CDR2 YFSETQ. The V end lost 0 bases, the J end lost 5 bases, and 8 bases lay between the germline ends. The chain's CDR3 is CASSLGSSETQYF. The CDR3 DNA sequence: TGCGCCAGCAGCTTGGGAAGCTCCGAGACCCAGTACTTC.

This chain joins TRBV21-1 and TRBJ1-5. TRBV21-1 counts as a pseudogene. CDR3 size: 14 residues. CDR3 coding DNA: TGTGCCAGCAGCATAGATGAGGATGATCAGCCCCAGCATTTT. Protein sequence: CASSIDEDDQPQHF.

This chain links TRBV7-9 with TRBJ2-5; 11 nucleotides align to TRBD2. Germline loops: CDR1 SEHNR, CDR2 FQNEAQ (reference sequence). V was clipped by 7 bases and J by 2 bases; unmatched bases: 9. CDR3 length: 16 residues. The CDR3 here is CASTNPGLAVQETQYF. CDR3 DNA: TGTGCCAGCACCAACCCGGGACTAGCGGTACAAGAGACCCAGTACTTC.